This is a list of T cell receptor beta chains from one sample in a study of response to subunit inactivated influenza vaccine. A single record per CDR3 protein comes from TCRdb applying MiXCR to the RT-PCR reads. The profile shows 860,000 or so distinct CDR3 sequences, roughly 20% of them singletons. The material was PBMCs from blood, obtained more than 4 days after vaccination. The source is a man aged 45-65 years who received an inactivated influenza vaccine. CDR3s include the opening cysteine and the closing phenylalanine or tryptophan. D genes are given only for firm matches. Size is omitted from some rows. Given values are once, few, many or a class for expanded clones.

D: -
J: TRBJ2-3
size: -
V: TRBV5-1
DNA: TGCGCCAGCAGCCGACAGAGGACGCAGTATTTT
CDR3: CASSRQRTQYF

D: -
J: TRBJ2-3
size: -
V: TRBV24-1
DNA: TGTGCCACCAGCCAGACCTGGGCAGATACGCAGTATTTT
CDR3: CATSQTWADTQYF

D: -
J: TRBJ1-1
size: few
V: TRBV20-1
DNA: TGCAGTGCTCGACCGACAGCGCTATACACTGAAGCTTTCTTT
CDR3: CSARPTALYTEAFF

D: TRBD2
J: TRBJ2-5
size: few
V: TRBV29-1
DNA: TGCAGCGTTGAGCCGGGACTAGCCTTC
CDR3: CSVEPGLAF

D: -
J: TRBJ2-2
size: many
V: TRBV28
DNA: TGTGCCAGCAGTGTCACCGGGCTAAACACCGGGGAGCTGTTTTTT
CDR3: CASSVTGLNTGELFF

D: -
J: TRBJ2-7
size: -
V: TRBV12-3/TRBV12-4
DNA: TGTGCCAGCAGCGTTACCGGGACGGAGTACGAGCAGTACTTC
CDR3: CASSVTGTEYEQYF

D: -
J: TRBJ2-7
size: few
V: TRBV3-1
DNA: TGTGCCAGCAGCAAACTCTACGAGCAGTACTTC
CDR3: CASSKLYEQYF

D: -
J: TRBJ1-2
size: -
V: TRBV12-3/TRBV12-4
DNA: TGTGCCAGCAGACCCGGTGGGGCGGGTGGCTACACCTTC
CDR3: CASRPGGAGGYTF

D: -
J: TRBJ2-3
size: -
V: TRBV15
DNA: TGTGCCACCAGCAGAGATAGAGTTAGGGCAGATACGCAGTATTTT
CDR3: CATSRDRVRADTQYF

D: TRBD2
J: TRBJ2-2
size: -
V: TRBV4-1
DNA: TGCGCCAGCAGCCAAGCCGGGGGGCTAGCGGGCCTCACCGGGGAGCTGTTTTTT
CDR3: CASSQAGGLAGLTGELFF

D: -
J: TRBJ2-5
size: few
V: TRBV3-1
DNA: TGTGCCAGCAGCCTACTTCTAGCGCAGATTAAGACCCAGTACTTC
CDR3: CASSLLLAQIKTQYF

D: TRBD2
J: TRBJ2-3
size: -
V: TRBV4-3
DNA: TGCGCCAGCAGCCAGAGATCCGGGACTAGGGATACGCAGTATTTT
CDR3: CASSQRSGTRDTQYF

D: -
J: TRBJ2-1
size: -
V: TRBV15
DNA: TGTGCCACCCGACAAGGGGGCAATGAGCAGTTCTTC
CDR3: CATRQGGNEQFF

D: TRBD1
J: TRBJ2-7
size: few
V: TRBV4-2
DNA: TGTGCCAGCAGCCAGGGACAGGGGTTATCCTACGAGCAGTACTTC
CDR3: CASSQGQGLSYEQYF

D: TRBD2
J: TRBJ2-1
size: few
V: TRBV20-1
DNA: TGCAGTGCTTCGGATAGCGGGAGGGCCGATGAGCAGTTCTTC
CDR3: CSASDSGRADEQFF

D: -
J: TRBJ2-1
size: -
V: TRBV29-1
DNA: TGCAGCGGGGACACAGGACCGCATGAGCAGTTCTTC
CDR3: CSGDTGPHEQFF

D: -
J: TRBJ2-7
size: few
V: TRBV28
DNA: TGTGCCAGCAGTTTATCCTCAGGGGCCAGCTTTTCCTACGAGCAGTACTTC
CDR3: CASSLSSGASFSYEQYF

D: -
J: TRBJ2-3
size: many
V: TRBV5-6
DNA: TGTGCCAGCAGCTTGAGGGTCGGCGGGCTCACAGATACGCAGTATTTT
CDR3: CASSLRVGGLTDTQYF

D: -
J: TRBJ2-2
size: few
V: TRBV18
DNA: TGTGCCAGCTCACGAGGCGGCCGAGTTCGGGCGGGCACCGGGGAGCTGTTTTTT
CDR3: CASSRGGRVRAGTGELFF

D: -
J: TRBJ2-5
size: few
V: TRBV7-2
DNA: TGTGCCAGCAGCTTGGGCAGGGGATTAGAGACCCAGTACTTC
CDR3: CASSLGRGLETQYF

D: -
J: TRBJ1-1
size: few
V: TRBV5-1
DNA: TGCGCCAGCAGCTTGCGGGGGCGTGGGGCTGAAGCTTTCTTT
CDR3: CASSLRGRGAEAFF

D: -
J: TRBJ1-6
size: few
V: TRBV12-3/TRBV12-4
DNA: TGTGCCAGCAGTTTTGGGGCGCCTAATTCTTCACCCCTCCACTTT
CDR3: CASSFGAPNSSPLHF

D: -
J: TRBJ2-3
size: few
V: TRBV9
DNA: TGTGCCAGCAGCGTAGCGGGAGATACGCAGTATTTT
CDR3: CASSVAGDTQYF

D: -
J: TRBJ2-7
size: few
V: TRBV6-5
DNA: TGTGCCAGCAGTTACTCAGGGGATACCTCCTACGAGCAGTACTTC
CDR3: CASSYSGDTSYEQYF

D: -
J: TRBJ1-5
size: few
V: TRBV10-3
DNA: TGTGCCATCAGTGGACACAGGGAATTGAATGACAATCAGCCCCAGCATTTT
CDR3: CAISGHRELNDNQPQHF

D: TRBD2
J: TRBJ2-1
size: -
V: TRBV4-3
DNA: TGCGCCAGCAGCCAAGTGTGGGAGGGATACAATGAGCAGTTCTTC
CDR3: CASSQVWEGYNEQFF

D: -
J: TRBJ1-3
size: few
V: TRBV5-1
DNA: TGCGCCAGCAGCAGATCGACAGACTCTGGAAACACCATATATTTT
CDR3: CASSRSTDSGNTIYF

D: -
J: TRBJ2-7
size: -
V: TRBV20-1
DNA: TGCAGTGCTAGATCGGGAAGCCACGAGCAGTACTTC
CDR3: CSARSGSHEQYF

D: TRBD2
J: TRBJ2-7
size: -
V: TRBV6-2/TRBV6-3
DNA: TGTGCCAGCAGTTATTTACTAGCGGTAACCTACGAGCAGTACTTC
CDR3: CASSYLLAVTYEQYF

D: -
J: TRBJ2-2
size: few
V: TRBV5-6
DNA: TGTGCCAGCAGCGGCCAGACAGCTTATACCGGGGAGCTGTTTTTT
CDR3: CASSGQTAYTGELFF

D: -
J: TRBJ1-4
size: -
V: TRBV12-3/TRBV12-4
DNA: TGTGCCAGCAGGGGATTGATTTCTGAAAAACTGTTTTTT
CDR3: CASRGLISEKLFF

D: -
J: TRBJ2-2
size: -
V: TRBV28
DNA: TGTGCCAGCCTCCCCGGTGGGCGGTACACCGGGGAGCTGTTTTTT
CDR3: CASLPGGRYTGELFF

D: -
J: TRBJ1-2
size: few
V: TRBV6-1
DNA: TGTGCCAGCAGTAGGGGGGCGTCAACCTATGGCTACACCTTC
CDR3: CASSRGASTYGYTF

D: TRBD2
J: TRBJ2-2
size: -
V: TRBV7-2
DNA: TGTGCCAGCAGCTTCTTCGGCGGGAGGTCCGGGGAGCTGTTTTTT
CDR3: CASSFFGGRSGELFF

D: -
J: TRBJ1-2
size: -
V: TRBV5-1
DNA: TGCGCCAGCAGCTTGACGGGGGGCTCCTACTATGGCTACACCTTC
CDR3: CASSLTGGSYYGYTF

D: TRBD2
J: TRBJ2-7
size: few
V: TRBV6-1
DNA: TGTGCCAGCAACCCCGGGACTAGCGGGAGCTACGAGCAGTACTTC
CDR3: CASNPGTSGSYEQYF

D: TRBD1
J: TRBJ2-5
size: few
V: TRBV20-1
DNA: TGCAGTGCTAGGGGGGGGACAGGGTTACTGTGGGAGACCCAGTACTTC
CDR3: CSARGGTGLLWETQYF

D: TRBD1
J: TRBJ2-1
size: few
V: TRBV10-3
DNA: TGTGCCACAATAGGGACAGTCGATAATGAGCAGTTCTTC
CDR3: CATIGTVDNEQFF

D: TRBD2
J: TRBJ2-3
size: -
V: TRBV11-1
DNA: TGTGCCAGCAGCTTAATCTTCCTAGCGGGAGGGTACACAGATACGCAGTATTTT
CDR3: CASSLIFLAGGYTDTQYF

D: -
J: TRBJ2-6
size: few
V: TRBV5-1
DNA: TGCGCCAGCAGCCAAACGGGGCAAATCTCTGGGGCCAACGTCCTGACTTTC
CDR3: CASSQTGQISGANVLTF